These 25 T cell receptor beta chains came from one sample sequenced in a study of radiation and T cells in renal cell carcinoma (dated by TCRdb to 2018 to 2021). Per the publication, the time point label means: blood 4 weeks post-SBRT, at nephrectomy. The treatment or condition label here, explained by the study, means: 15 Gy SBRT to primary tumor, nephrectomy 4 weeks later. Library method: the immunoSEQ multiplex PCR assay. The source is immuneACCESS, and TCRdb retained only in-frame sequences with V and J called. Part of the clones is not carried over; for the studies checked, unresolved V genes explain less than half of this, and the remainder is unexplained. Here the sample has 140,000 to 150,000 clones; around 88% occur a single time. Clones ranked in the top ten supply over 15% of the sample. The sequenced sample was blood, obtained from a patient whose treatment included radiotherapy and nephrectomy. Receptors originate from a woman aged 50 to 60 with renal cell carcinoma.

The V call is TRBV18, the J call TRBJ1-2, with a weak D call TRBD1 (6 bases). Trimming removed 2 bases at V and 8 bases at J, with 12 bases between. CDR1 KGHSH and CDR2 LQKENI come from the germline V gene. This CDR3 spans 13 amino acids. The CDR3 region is CASSPEQGRGYTF. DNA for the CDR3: TGTGCCAGCTCACCAGAACAGGGAAGGGGCTACACCTTC.

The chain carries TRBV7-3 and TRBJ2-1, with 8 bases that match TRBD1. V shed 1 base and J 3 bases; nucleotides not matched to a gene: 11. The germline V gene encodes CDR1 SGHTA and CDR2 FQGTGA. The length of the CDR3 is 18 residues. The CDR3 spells CASSLNGPPGTGYNEQFF. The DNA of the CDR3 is TGTGCCAGCAGCTTAAATGGACCCCCCGGGACAGGCTACAATGAGCAGTTCTTC.

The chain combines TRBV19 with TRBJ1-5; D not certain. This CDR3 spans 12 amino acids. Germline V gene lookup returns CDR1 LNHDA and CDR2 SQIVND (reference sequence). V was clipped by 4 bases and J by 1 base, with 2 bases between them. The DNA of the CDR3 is TGTGCCAGTAGTAAAAGCAATCAGCCCCAGCATTTT. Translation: CASSKSNQPQHF.

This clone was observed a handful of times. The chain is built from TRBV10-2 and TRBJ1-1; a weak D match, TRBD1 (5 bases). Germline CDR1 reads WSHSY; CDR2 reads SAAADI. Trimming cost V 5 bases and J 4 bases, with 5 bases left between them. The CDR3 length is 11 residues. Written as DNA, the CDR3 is TGCGCCAGCAGTCAGGGCACTGAAGCTTTCTTT. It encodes CASSQGTEAFF.

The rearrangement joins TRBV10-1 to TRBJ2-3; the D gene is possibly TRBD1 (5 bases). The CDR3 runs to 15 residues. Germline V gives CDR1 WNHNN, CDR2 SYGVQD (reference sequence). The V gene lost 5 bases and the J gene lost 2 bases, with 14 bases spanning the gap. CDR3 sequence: CASSIAGIDTDTQYF. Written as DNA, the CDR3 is TGCGCCAGCAGTATCGCAGGGATAGACACAGATACGCAGTATTTT.

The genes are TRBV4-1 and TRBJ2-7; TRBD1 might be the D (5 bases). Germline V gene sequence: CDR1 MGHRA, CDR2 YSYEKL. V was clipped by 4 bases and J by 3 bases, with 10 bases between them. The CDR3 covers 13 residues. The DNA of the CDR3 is TGCGCCAGCAGCCCCCAGGGAAACTACGAGCAGTACTTC. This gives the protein CASSPQGNYEQYF.

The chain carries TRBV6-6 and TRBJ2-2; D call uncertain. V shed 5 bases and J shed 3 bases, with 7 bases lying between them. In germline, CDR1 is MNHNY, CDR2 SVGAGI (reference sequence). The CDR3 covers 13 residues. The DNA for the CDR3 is TGTGCCAGCAGTCCAACACACACCGGGGAGCTGTTTTTT. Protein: CASSPTHTGELFF.

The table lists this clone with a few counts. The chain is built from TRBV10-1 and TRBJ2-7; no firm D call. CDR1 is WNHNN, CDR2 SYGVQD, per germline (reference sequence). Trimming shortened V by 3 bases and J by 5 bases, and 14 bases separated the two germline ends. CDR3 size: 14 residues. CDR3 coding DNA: TGCGCCAGCAGTGAAACAGCGCTCAGCGACGAGCAGTACTTC. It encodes CASSETALSDEQYF.

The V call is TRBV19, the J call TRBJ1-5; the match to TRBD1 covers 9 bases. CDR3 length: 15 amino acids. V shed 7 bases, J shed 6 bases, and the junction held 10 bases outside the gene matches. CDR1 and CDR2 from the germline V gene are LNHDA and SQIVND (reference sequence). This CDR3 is CASTTLGQGSQPQHF. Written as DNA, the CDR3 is TGTGCCAGTACCACGTTAGGACAGGGGAGTCAGCCCCAGCATTTT.

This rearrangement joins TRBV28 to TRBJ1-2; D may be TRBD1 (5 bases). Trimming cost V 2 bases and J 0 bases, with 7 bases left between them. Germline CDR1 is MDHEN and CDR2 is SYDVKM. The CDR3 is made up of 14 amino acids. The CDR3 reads CASSLRQTNYGYTF. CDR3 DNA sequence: TGTGCCAGCAGTTTAAGACAGACTAACTATGGCTACACCTTC.

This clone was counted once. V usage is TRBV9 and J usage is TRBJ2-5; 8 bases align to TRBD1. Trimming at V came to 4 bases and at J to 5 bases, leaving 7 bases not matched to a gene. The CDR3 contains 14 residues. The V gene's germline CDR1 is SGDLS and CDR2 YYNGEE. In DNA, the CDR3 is TGTGCCAGCAGCCCGACAGGGGATTGGGAGACCCAGTACTTC. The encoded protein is CASSPTGDWETQYF.

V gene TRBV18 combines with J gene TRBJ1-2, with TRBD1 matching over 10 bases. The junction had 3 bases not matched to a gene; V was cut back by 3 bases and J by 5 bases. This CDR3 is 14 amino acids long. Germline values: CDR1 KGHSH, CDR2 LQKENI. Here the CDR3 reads CASSPRQGAYGYTF. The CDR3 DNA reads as TGTGCCAGCTCACCGAGACAGGGGGCTTATGGCTACACCTTC.

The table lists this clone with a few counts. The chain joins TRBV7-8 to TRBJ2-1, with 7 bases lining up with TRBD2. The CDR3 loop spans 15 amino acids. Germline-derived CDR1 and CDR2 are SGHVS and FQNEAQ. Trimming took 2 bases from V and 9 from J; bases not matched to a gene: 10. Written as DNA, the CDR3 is TGTGCCAGCAGCTTATCGGGCGGGGGATCGGGTGAGCAGTTCTTC. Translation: CASSLSGGGSGEQFF.

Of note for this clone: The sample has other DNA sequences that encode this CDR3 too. The CDR3 reads CASSRGGETQYF. The CDR3 DNA sequence: TGTGCCAGCAGCCGAGGAGGTGAGACCCAGTACTTC. The genes are TRBV7-9 and TRBJ2-5, with D tentatively TRBD2 (5 bases). There are 12 residues in the CDR3. Germline assignment: CDR1 SEHNR and CDR2 FQNEAQ (reference sequence). Trimming pared 5 bases from V and 5 bases from J, leaving 9 bases between.

The CDR3 reads CASSVGPAGASADTQYF. The CDR3 DNA reads as TGCGCCAGCAGCGTCGGACCGGCGGGAGCAAGCGCAGATACGCAGTATTTT. The chain combines TRBV5-1 with TRBJ2-3; the match to TRBD2 covers 7 bases. The CDR3 extends over 17 amino acids. CDR1 and CDR2 from the germline V gene are SGHRS and YFSETQ. V shed 4 bases, J shed 4 bases, and the junction held 15 bases outside the gene matches.

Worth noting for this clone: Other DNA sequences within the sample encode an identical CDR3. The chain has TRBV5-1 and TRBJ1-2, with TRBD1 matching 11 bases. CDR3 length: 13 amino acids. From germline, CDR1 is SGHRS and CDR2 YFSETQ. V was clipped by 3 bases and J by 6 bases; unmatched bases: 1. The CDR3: CASSSGQGDGYTF. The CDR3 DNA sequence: TGCGCCAGCAGCTCGGGACAGGGGGATGGCTACACCTTC.

CDR3 sequence (DNA): TGTGCCAGTAGTCCTGGGACTAGCGGATTTCAAGAGACCCAGTACTTC. Its translation is CASSPGTSGFQETQYF. The gene calls are TRBV19 and TRBJ2-5; 11 nucleotides match TRBD2. The CDR3 is 16 residues long. The V and J ends lost 5 bases and 2 bases, in that order; junction bases with no gene match: 7. Germline CDR1 and CDR2: LNHDA and SQIVND (reference sequence). Filled out from reference TRBV19 and TRBJ2-5, the complete variable domain reads DGGITQSPKYLFRKEGQNVTLSCEQNLNHDAMYWYRQDPGQGLRLIYYSQIVNDFQKGDIAEGYSVSREKKESFPLTVTSAQKNPTAFYLCASSPGTSGFQETQYFGPGTRLLVL.

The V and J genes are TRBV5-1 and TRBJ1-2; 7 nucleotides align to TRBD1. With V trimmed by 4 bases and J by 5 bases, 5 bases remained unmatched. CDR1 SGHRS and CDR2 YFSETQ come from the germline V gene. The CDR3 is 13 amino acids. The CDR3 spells CASSGTTGYGYTF. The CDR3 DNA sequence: TGCGCCAGCAGCGGAACGACAGGGTATGGCTACACCTTC.

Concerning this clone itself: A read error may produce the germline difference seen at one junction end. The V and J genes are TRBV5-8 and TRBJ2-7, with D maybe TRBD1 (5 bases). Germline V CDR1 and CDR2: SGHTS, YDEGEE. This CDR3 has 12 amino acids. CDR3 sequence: CASTNPGSGSHF. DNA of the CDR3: TGTGCCAGCACCAACCCTGGTTCAGGGTCGCACTTC.

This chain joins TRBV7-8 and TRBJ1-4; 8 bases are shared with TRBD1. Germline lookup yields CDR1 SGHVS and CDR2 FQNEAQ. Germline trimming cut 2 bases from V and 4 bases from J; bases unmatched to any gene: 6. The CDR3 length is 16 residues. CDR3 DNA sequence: TGTGCCAGCAGCTTACGGGAGACAGGGGTTAATGAAAAACTGTTTTTT. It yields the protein CASSLRETGVNEKLFF.

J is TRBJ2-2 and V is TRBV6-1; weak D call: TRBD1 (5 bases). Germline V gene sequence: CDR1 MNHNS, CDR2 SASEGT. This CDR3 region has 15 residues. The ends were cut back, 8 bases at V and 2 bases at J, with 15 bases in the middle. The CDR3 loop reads CASRVGAGNTGELFF. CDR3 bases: TGTGCCAGCCGGGTTGGGGCAGGAAACACCGGGGAGCTGTTTTTT.

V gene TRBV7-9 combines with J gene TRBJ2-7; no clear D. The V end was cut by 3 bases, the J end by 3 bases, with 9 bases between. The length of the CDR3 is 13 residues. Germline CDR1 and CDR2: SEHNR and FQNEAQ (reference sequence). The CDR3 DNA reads TGTGCCAGCAGCTTCAGTGGCGACTACGAGCAGTACTTC. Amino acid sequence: CASSFSGDYEQYF.

CDR3 loop: CASSLFRTSGYNEQFF. DNA for the CDR3: TGTGCCAGCAGTTTATTTCGGACTAGCGGTTACAATGAGCAGTTCTTC. The rearrangement joins TRBV27 to TRBJ2-1; 10 nucleotides agree with TRBD2. The germline gives CDR1 MNHEY, CDR2 SMNVEV (reference sequence). V lost 1 base and J lost 4; bases outside the gene matches: 4. This CDR3 region has 16 residues.

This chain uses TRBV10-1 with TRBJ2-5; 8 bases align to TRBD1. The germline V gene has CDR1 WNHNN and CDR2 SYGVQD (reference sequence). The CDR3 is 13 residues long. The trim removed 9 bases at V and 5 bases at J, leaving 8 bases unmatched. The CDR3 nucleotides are TGCGCCAGTACCAGGGGGCTTGGGGAGACCCAGTACTTC. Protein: CASTRGLGETQYF.

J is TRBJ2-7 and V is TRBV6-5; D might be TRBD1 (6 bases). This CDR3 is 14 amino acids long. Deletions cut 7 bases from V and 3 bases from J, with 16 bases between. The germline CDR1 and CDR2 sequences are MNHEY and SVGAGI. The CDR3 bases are TGTGCCAGCACCCGGACAGCGATGAACTACGAGCAGTACTTC. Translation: CASTRTAMNYEQYF.